This T cell receptor (beta chain) was sequenced in a study of T cells in Graves' hyperthyroidism and ophthalmopathy. Broader study findings: Ophthalmopathy was identified by the model a median approximately 6.9 months ahead of onset. From stable hyperthyroidism, ophthalmopathy was separated by a 13 V-J model. Most thyroid clonotypes with frequency above 0.001 were detected in blood.

This clonotype was found many times. The antigen is not known. On the basis of clinical symptoms, serum thyroxine and TRAb, thyroid ultrasound and orbital computed tomography, diagnoses were made. V was shortened by 3 bases and J by 12 bases, with 17 bases between the two germline ends. CDR1 is KGHSH and CDR2 is LQKENI in the germline V gene. The CDR3 totals 14 residues. Authors of the study amplified TCR beta CDR3 regions from RNA transcripts. The study used the HTBI primer set for a first-round RT-PCR of the TCR CDR3. TCRdb re-called the multiplex PCR reads with MiXCR, one entry per CDR3 protein. The table lists some 740,000 distinct CDR3 sequences, around 15% of them singletons.

Source material: blood. The clonotype was recovered from a woman between 18 and 29 years old with Graves' hyperthyroidism. This rearrangement joins TRBV18 to TRBJ1-4; a weak D match, TRBD1 (5 bases). The CDR3 here is CASSPSRGRGELFF. CDR3 sequence (DNA): TGTGCCAGCTCACCGTCTCGGGGCCGAGGGGAACTGTTTTTT.